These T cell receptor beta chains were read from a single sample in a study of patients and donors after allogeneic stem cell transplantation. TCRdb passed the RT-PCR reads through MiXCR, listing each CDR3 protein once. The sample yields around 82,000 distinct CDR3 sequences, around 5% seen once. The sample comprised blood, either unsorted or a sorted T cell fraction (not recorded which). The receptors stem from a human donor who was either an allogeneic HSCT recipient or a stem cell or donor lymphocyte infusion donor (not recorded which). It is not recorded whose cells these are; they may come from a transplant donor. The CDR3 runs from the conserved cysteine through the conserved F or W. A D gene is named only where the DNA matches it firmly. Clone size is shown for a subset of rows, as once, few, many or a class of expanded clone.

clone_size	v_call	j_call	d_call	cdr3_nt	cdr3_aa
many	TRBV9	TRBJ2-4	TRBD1	TGTGCCAGCAGCCCCACTGGACAGGGTCGGAGCATTCAGTACTTC	CASSPTGQGRSIQYF
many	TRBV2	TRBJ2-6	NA	TGTGCCAGCACGTTGCTAGGCTCTGGGGCCAACGTCCTGACTTTC	CASTLLGSGANVLTF
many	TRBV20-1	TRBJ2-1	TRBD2	TGCAGTGCTACCCCGCTCGGGGTAGCGGGAGGGTACAATCAGCAGTTCTTC	CSATPLGVAGGYNQQFF
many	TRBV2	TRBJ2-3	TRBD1	TGTGCCAGCGCATCCCTCGGGGACAGGGCCACAGATACGCAGTATTTT	CASASLGDRATDTQYF
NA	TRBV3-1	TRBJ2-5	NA	TGTGCCAGCAGCCCCTATAACCAAGAGACCCAGTACTTC	CASSPYNQETQYF
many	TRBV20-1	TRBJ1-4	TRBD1	TGCAGTGCTCCGGGACAGGGAAGCGAAAAACTGTTTTTT	CSAPGQGSEKLFF
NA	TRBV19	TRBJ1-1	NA	TGTGCCAGTCGTTTCGACAAGGTCACTGAAGCTTTCTTT	CASRFDKVTEAFF
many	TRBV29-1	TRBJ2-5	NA	TGCAGCGCCCTAGATGGGAGAGAGACCCAGTACTTC	CSALDGRETQYF
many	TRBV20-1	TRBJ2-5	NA	TGCAGTGCTAGAGAGGGGGCGGCGCGGGAGCAAGAGACCCAGTACTTC	CSAREGAAREQETQYF
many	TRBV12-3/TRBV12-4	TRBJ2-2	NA	TGTGCCAGCAGTCTCTCGAGCGCCCCCGGGGAGCTGTTTTTT	CASSLSSAPGELFF
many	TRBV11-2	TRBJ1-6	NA	TGTGCCAGCAGCTCCGGGCCCCGTCAGCCCCTCCACTTT	CASSSGPRQPLHF
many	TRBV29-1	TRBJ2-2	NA	TGCAGCGTGACGGGGACGGCGAACACCGGGGAGCTGTTTTTT	CSVTGTANTGELFF
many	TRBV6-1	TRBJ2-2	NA	TGTGCCAGCAAACTGTGGACCTCGGGAACCGGGGAGCTGTTTTTT	CASKLWTSGTGELFF
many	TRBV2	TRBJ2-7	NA	TGTGCCAGCGACCCGACAGGCTCCTACGAGCAGTACTTC	CASDPTGSYEQYF
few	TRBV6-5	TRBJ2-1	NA	TGTGCCAGCAGGTGGGGGCGGGGTGAGCAGTTCTTC	CASRWGRGEQFF
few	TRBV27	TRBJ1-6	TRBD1	TGTGCCAGCAGTTTGGGAGGGGGCGGTTATAATTCACCCCTCCACTTT	CASSLGGGGYNSPLHF
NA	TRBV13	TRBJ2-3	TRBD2	TGTGCCAGCAGCGGAACTAGCGGTCCCACAGATACGCAGTATTTT	CASSGTSGPTDTQYF
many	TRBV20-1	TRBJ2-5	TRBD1	TGCAGTGCCCCAGACAGGGGGCTTAAGACCCAGTACTTC	CSAPDRGLKTQYF
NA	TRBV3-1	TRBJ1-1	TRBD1	TGTGCCAGCAGCCAAGGAAACAGGGGTCTGAACACTGAAGCTTTCTTT	CASSQGNRGLNTEAFF
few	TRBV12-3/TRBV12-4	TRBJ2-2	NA	TGTGCCAGCAGGAGACAGGCGGACCGCACCGGGGAGCTGTTTTTT	CASRRQADRTGELFF
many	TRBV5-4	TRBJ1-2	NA	TGTGCCAGCAGCTCCGGGGACTTCGAGGGTGGCTACACCTTC	CASSSGDFEGGYTF
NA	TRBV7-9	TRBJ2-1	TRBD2	TGTGCCAGCAGCTTAGCGGCGGGGAGGGCCTACAATGAGCAGTTCTTC	CASSLAAGRAYNEQFF
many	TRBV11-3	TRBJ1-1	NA	TGTGCCAGCACTCTTCGGGGCATGAACACTGAAGCTTTCTTT	CASTLRGMNTEAFF
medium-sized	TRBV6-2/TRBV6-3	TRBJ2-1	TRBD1	TGTGCCAGCATAAGGGGGCCTTCCTACAATGAGCAGTTCTTC	CASIRGPSYNEQFF
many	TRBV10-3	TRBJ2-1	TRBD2	TGTGCCATAAAGCGGCTAGCGGACGACAATGAGCAGTTCTTC	CAIKRLADDNEQFF
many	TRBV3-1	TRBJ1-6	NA	TGTGCCAGCAGCCAAGAGGGACGGAGGTCACCCCTCCACTTT	CASSQEGRRSPLHF
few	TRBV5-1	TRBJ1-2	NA	TGCGCCAGCAGCTTATCAATCGGGGACCCTTCTAGTGGCTACACCTTC	CASSLSIGDPSSGYTF
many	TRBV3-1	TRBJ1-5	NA	TGTGCCAGCAGCCAATCCTCGGGGAGGGGCGTTCAGCCCCAGCATTTT	CASSQSSGRGVQPQHF
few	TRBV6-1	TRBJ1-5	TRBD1	TGTGCCAGCAGTGTCCCGGGACAGGGGGCGTATCAGCCCCAGCATTTT	CASSVPGQGAYQPQHF
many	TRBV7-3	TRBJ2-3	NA	TGTGCCAGCAGCTGGGGCGGGAACACAGATACGCAGTATTTT	CASSWGGNTDTQYF
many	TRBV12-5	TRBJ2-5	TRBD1	TGTGCTAGTGGTTTACAGGGGCCTCTCGGAGAGACCCAGTACTTC	CASGLQGPLGETQYF
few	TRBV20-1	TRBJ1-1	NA	TGCAGTGCTAGGGTTCCGGGGATCGCTGAAGCTTTCTTT	CSARVPGIAEAFF
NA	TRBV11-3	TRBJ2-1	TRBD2	TGTGCCAGCAGCTTTCTAGCGGGGGACGTTAATGAGCAGTTCTTC	CASSFLAGDVNEQFF
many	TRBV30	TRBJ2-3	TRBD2	TGTGCCCGGGATAGCGGGACTAGCACAGATACGCAGTATTTT	CARDSGTSTDTQYF
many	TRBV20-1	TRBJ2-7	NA	TGCAGTGCAGGGCGTTCCGGGGAGCAGTACTTC	CSAGRSGEQYF
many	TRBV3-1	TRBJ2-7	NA	TGTGCCAGCAGCCAAGTTGAAGGGGAGGCCGAGCAGTACTTC	CASSQVEGEAEQYF
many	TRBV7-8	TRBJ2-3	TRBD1	TGTGCCAGCAGCTCACAGGGGGCTAGCACAGATACGCAGTATTTT	CASSSQGASTDTQYF
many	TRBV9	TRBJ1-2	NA	TGTGCCAGCAGCGTAAATGGCGGGAGCGGCTATGGCTACACCTTC	CASSVNGGSGYGYTF
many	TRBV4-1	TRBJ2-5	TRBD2	TGCGCCAGCAGCCAAGATTGGCTAGCGGGCTTGACCCAGTACTTC	CASSQDWLAGLTQYF
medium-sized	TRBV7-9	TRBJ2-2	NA	TGTGCCAGCAGCTTAAACTTAGGTGCCGGGGAGCTGTTTTTT	CASSLNLGAGELFF
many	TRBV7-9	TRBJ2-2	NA	TGTGCCAGCAGCTTACTCCGGAACACCGGGGAGCTGTTTTTT	CASSLLRNTGELFF
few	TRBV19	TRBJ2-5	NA	TGTGCCAGTAAAAATGGAGAGGGCCAAGGAGAGACCCAGTACTTC	CASKNGEGQGETQYF
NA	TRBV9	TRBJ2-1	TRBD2	TGTGCCAGCAGCGTAGCTCTCGGCGGGAGGAGTGGTATACAGGGTGAGCAGTTCTTC	CASSVALGGRSGIQGEQFF
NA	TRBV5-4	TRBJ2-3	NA	TGTGCCAGCAGCTCTTTTGCGTCTAATACGCAGTATTTT	CASSSFASNTQYF
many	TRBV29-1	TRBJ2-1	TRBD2	TGCAGCGTCGGGACTAGCGGGATGACTGAGCAGTTCTTC	CSVGTSGMTEQFF
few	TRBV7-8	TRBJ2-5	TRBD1	TGTGCCAGCAGCTTAAATGACAGGGGGCGCCACGAGACCCAGTACTTC	CASSLNDRGRHETQYF
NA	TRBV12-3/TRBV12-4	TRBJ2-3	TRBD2	TGTGCCAGCAGTCCCCACCAGACTAGCCAGGTGCAGTATTTT	CASSPHQTSQVQYF
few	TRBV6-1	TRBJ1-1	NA	TGTGCCAGCACCTCTCCCCTCTCCCGCGCTGAAACTTTCTTT	CASTSPLSRAETFF
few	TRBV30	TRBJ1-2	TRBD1	TGTGCCTGGAAGTGGGACAGAGAGGGCTACACCTTC	CAWKWDREGYTF
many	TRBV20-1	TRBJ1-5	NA	TGCAGTGCTAGTACAGGGAATAAAGGCAATCAGCCCCAGCATTTT	CSASTGNKGNQPQHF
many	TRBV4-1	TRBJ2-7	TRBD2	TGCGCCAGCAGCCAGGGGGGGGGACTATCCTACGAGCAGTACTTC	CASSQGGGLSYEQYF